A single sample gave rise to the 12 T cell receptor beta chains below, sequenced in a study of T cell responses to AZD1222 COVID-19 vaccine. The assay was immunoSEQ multiplex PCR, and TCRdb's table has in-frame clones only and misses some. The sample has 130,000 or so clones, about 90% seen once. The specimen was peripheral blood, collected on day 0 of AZD1222 vaccination. Receptor source: an adult in good health.

V and J are TRBV5-1 and TRBJ1-6; 8 bases align to TRBD1. Germline CDR1 is SGHRS and CDR2 is YFSETQ. The trim removed 4 bases at V and 10 bases at J, leaving 7 bases unmatched. There are 14 residues in the CDR3. In DNA, the CDR3 is TGCGCCAGCAGCGCCGGACAGGGAGACTCACCCCTCCACTTT. Protein: CASSAGQGDSPLHF.

V is TRBV27 and J is TRBJ1-4, with 8 bases matching TRBD1. Looked up from germline, CDR1 is MNHEY and CDR2 is SMNVEV (reference sequence). The CDR3 has 14 amino acids. The trim removed 8 bases at V and 8 bases at J, leaving 10 bases unmatched. The CDR3 region is CASGIQGVGEKLFF. CDR3 nucleotides: TGTGCCAGCGGTATACAGGGGGTGGGAGAAAAACTGTTTTTT.

CDR3 residues: CASSDGLEQYF. The DNA of the CDR3 is TGTGCCAGCAGTGACGGCCTCGAGCAGTACTTC. The rearrangement links TRBV6-1 to TRBJ2-7; no definite D call. Germline CDR1 reads MNHNS; CDR2 reads SASEGT. V was clipped by 3 bases and J by 6 bases, with 6 bases between them. The CDR3 extends over 11 amino acids.

The chain employs TRBV19 and TRBJ2-2, with 9 bases that match TRBD1. J lost 7 bases, V lost 3 bases, and 9 bases had no gene match. This CDR3 is built from 16 residues. Germline V gene data show CDR1 as LNHDA and CDR2 as SQIVND (reference sequence). CDR3 sequence: CASSIPGTGFVGELFF. The CDR3 DNA follows: TGTGCCAGTAGTATCCCCGGGACAGGGTTCGTCGGGGAGCTGTTTTTT.

The chain couples TRBV18 to TRBJ1-1, with D tentatively TRBD1 (5 bases). Germline loops: CDR1 KGHSH, CDR2 LQKENI. V lost 5 bases, J lost 6 bases, and 16 bases lay in between. This CDR3 comprises 14 residues. CDR3 in DNA: TGTGCCAGCTCAGGGCCTCGCCGGGGGGCTGAAGCTTTCTTT. Translated, it gives CASSGPRRGAEAFF.

The chain carries TRBV5-1 and TRBJ1-3, with D possibly being TRBD1 (5 bases). V lost 4 bases and J lost 0, with 14 bases in between. Germline V gene lookup returns CDR1 SGHRS and CDR2 YFSETQ. The CDR3 has 16 residues. The CDR3 DNA sequence: TGCGCCAGCAGCCTCACAGGTCCGGACTCTGGAAACACCATATATTTT. It is translated as CASSLTGPDSGNTIYF.

Written as DNA, the CDR3 is TGTGCCAGCAGCTTAGTCGCCGGGCCCACTAACTATGGCTACACCTTC. Amino acid sequence: CASSLVAGPTNYGYTF. J is TRBJ1-2 and V is TRBV7-9; no clear D. The V gene lost 1 base and the J gene lost 0 bases, with 12 bases spanning the gap. The germline CDR1 and CDR2 sequences are SEHNR and FQNEAQ (reference sequence). This CDR3 has 16 residues.

This chain joins TRBV5-1 and TRBJ1-1; D might be TRBD1 (5 bases). V lost 4 bases, J lost 1 base, and 8 bases lay in between. The CDR3 extends over 13 amino acids. Germline V gives CDR1 SGHRS, CDR2 YFSETQ. CDR3: CASSGGQNTEAFF. The CDR3 DNA reads as TGCGCCAGCAGCGGGGGTCAGAACACTGAAGCTTTCTTT.

This clone was recorded a few times. The V call is TRBV3-1 (or the pseudogene TRBV3-2), the J call TRBJ1-3; D remains unclear. The CDR3 runs to 12 residues. Germline CDR1 and CDR2: LGHDT and YNNKEL (reference sequence). V lost 3 bases, J lost 3 bases, and 3 bases lay in between. The CDR3 here is CASSHGGNTIYF. The DNA for the CDR3 is TGTGCCAGCAGCCATGGTGGAAACACCATATATTTT.

This chain joins TRBV6-4 and TRBJ1-1, with TRBD1 as a possible D gene (5 bases). Germline lookup yields CDR1 MRHNA and CDR2 SNTAGT. The CDR3 runs to 14 residues. V gave up 6 bases and J gave up 3 bases, with 14 bases separating them. The CDR3 region is CASSRASGDTEAFF. As DNA, the CDR3 is TGTGCCAGCAGCCGGGCTTCGGGGGACACTGAAGCTTTCTTT.

The CDR3 protein is CASSVGGSGRAGQEQYF. The DNA of the CDR3 is TGTGCCAGCAGCGTAGGTGGGAGCGGGAGGGCCGGACAAGAGCAGTACTTC. The V call is TRBV9, the J call TRBJ2-7; 10 bases are shared with TRBD2. CDR3 length: 17 residues. Germline V lookup: CDR1 SGDLS, CDR2 YYNGEE. J was trimmed by 7 bases and V by 0 bases; bases with no gene match: 13.

About this clone itself: At one of its ends the junction is not consistent with the germline gene, which may arise from a read error. V is TRBV5-6 and J is TRBJ2-3, with TRBD2 as a possible D gene (7 bases). There are 15 residues in the CDR3. Germline V gene sequence: CDR1 SGHDT, CDR2 YYEEEE. CDR3 nucleotides: TGTGCCCGCAGCCGGGGGGCGGGGGTCACAGATACGCAGTATTTT. Translating it yields CARSRGAGVTDTQYF.